The next 2 T cell receptor beta chains were all read from a single sample in a study of cytomegalovirus exposure and HLA in healthy donors. The primer mix had 60 Vbeta and 13 Jbeta primers. Method: immunoSEQ multiplex PCR; TCRdb's copy keeps in-frame clones and lacks some. The sample shows around 120,000 clones, roughly 80% of them seen only once. The sample was PBMCs. Receptor source: a man between 25 and 39 years old in good health and CMV-seronegative.

The chain recombines TRBV6-6 with TRBJ1-3; 8 bases match TRBD1. After removal of 5 bases from V and 4 bases from J, the junction contained 10 bases not matched to a gene. Germline assignment: CDR1 MNHNY and CDR2 SVGAGI (reference sequence). The CDR3 runs 16 residues. The CDR3 reads CASSQGQGLRGNTIYF. The CDR3 coding sequence is TGTGCCAGCAGTCAAGGACAGGGCCTACGCGGAAACACCATATATTTT.

This sequence joins TRBV19 and TRBJ2-7, with TRBD2 matching over 7 bases. The CDR3 spans 13 residues. With 3 bases clipped from V and 4 bases from J, the junction kept 3 bases outside the gene matches. The germline V gene has CDR1 LNHDA and CDR2 SQIVND (reference sequence). CDR3 DNA sequence: TGTGCCAGTAGTATCCTGGGGGGGTACGAGCAGTACTTC. This sequence encodes CASSILGGYEQYF.